This TCR beta chain was found in a study of CD8 T cells in Susac syndrome. The V gene end was trimmed by 8 bases and the J gene end by 8 bases; junction bases not matched to a gene: 15. This CDR3 is built from 15 residues. Notes on the study in general: A relatively small number of individuals underwent TCR sequencing and HLA analysis.

Worth noting for this clonotype: Its antigen remains unknown.

When the RNA was reverse transcribed, random hexamers were used with an input of roughly 0.45 to 1 ug. TCR beta CDR3 was amplified by immunoSEQ multiplex PCR. This amplification extended across 54 Vbeta and 13 Jbeta segments. TCRdb independently ran MiXCR on the immunoSEQ multiplex PCR reads; one entry per CDR3 protein. The sample has roughly 180,000 distinct CDR3 sequences; 93% are singletons. Sequenced sample: CD4+ T cells from PBMCs. The chain is built from TRBV12-3 or TRBV12-4 and TRBJ1-5; TRBD1 aligns across 7 bases. This receptor was obtained from a human donor with multiple sclerosis. CDR3 residues: CASSPRQGSSEPQHF. CDR3 DNA: TGTGCCAGCTCCCCCCGACAGGGCTCCTCGGAGCCCCAGCATTTT.